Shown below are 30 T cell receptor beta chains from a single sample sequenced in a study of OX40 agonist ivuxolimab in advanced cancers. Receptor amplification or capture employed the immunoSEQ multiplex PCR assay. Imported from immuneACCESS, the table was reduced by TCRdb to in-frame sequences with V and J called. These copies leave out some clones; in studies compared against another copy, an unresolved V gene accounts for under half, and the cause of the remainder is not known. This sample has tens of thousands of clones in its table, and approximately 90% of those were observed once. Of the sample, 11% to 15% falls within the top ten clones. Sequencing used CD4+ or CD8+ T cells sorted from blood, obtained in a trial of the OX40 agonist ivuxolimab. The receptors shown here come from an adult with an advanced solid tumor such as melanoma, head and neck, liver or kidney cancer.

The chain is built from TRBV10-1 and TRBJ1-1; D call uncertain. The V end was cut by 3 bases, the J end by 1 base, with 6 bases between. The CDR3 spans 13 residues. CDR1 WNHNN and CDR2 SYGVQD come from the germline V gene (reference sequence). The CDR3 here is CASSDRPNTEAFF. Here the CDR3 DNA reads TGCGCCAGCAGTGACAGACCGAACACTGAAGCTTTCTTT.

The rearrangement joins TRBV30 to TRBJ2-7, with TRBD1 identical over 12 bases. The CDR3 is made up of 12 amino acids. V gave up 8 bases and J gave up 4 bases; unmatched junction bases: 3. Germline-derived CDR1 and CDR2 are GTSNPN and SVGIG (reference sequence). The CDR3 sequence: CAGDRGQYEQYF. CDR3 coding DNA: TGTGCCGGGGACAGGGGGCAGTACGAGCAGTACTTC.

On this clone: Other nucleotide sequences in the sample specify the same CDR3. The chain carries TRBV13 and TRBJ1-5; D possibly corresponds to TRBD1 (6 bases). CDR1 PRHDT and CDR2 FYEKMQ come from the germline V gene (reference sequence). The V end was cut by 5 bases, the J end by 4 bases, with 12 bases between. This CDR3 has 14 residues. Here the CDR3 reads CASSPRGGNQPQHF. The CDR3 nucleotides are TGTGCCAGCAGCCCCCGAGGGGGAAATCAGCCCCAGCATTTT.

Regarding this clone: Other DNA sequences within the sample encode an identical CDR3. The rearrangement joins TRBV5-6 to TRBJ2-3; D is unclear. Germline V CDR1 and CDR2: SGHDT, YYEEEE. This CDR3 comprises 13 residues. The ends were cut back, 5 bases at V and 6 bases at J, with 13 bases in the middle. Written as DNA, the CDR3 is TGTGCCAGCAGTTTTTATCCGCCGGATACGCAGTATTTT. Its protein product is CASSFYPPDTQYF.

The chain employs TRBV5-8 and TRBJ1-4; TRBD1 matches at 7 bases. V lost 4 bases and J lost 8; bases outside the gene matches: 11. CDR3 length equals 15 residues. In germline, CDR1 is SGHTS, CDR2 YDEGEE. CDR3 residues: CASSGTDLGREKLFF. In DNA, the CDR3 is TGTGCCAGCAGCGGGACAGACCTAGGGCGGGAAAAACTGTTTTTT.

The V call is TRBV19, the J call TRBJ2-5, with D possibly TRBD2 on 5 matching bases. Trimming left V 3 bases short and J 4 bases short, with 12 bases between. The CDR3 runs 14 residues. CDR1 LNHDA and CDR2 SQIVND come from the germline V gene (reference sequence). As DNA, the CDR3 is TGTGCCAGTAGTATCCGGGATTCAAGAGAGACCCAGTACTTC. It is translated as CASSIRDSRETQYF.

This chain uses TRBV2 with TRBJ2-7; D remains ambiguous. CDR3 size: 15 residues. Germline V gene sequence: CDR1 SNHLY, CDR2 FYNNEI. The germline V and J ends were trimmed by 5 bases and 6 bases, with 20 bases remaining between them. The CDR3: CASSSRSYRPGEQYF. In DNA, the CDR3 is TGTGCCAGCAGTTCCCGGTCCTACCGCCCCGGCGAGCAGTACTTC.

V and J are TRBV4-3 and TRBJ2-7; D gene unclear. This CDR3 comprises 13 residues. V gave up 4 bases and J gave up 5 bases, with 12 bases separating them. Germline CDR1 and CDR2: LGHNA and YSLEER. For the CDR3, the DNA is TGCGCCAGCAGCCTACAAACCATGGACGAGCAGTACTTC. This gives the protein CASSLQTMDEQYF.

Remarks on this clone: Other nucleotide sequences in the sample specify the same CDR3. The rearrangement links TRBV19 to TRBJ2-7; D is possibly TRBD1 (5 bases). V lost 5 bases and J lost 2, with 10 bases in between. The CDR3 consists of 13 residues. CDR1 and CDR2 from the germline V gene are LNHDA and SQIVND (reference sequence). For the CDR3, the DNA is TGTGCCAGTAGTCTCGACAGCACCTACGAGCAGTACTTC. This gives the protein CASSLDSTYEQYF.

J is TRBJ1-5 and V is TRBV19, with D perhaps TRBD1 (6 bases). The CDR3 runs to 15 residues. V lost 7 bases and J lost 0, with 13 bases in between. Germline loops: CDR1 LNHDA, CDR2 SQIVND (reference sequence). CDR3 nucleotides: TGTGCCAGTATTTCGGACAGCGATAGCAATCAGCCCCAGCATTTT. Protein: CASISDSDSNQPQHF.

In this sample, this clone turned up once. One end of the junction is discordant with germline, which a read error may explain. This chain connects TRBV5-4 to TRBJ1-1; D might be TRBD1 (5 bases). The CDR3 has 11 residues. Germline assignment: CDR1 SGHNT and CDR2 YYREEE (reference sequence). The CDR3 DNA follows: TGTGCCAGCAGTTTGGGGCGAGGAGCTTTCTTT. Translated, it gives CASSLGRGAFF.

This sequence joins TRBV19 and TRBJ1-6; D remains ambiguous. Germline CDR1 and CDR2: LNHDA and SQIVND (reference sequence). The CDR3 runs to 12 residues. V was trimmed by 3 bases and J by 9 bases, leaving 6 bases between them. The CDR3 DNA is TGTGCCAGTAGTATTGAGGGTTCACCCCTCCACTTT. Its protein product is CASSIEGSPLHF.

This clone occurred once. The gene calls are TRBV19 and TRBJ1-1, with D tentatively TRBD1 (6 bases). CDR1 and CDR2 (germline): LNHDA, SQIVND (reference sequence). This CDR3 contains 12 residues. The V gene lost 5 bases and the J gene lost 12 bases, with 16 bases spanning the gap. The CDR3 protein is CASSWQAGVSFF. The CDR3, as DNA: TGTGCCAGTAGTTGGCAGGCAGGGGTGTCTTTCTTT.

The CDR3 loop reads CAWVRGGVNSPLHF. The CDR3 DNA is TGTGCCTGGGTAAGGGGGGGGGTCAATTCACCCCTCCACTTT. The chain uses TRBV30 and TRBJ1-6, with a tentative D call TRBD1 (6 bases). Trimming shortened V by 5 bases and J by 7 bases, and 15 bases separated the two germline ends. CDR3 length: 14 amino acids. Germline V gives CDR1 GTSNPN, CDR2 SVGIG (reference sequence).

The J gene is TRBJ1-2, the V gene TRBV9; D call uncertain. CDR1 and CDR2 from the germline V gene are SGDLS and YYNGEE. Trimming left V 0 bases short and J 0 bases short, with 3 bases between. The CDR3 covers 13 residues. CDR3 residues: CASSVDPNYGYTF. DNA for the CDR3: TGTGCCAGCAGCGTAGATCCTAACTATGGCTACACCTTC.

The CDR3 DNA is TGTGCCAGCAGTTTCGGACTAGCGGGGGGAGATACGCAGTATTTT. Translating gives CASSFGLAGGDTQYF. The chain employs TRBV6-5 and TRBJ2-3, with 14 bases aligning to TRBD2. CDR1 is MNHEY, CDR2 SVGAGI, per germline. There are 15 residues in the CDR3. The V segment lost 4 bases and the J segment 5 bases; nucleotides outside the gene matches: 2.

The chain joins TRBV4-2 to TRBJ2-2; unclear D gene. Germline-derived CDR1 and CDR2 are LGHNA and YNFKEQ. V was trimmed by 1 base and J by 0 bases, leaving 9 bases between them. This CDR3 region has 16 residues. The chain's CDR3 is CASSQGMGSNTGELFF. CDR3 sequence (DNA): TGTGCCAGCAGCCAAGGCATGGGGTCGAACACCGGGGAGCTGTTTTTT.

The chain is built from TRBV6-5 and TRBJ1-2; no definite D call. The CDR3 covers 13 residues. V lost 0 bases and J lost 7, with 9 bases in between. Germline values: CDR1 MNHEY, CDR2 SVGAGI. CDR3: CASSYSGRSGYTF. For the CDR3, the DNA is TGTGCCAGCAGTTACTCTGGCAGAAGTGGCTACACCTTC.

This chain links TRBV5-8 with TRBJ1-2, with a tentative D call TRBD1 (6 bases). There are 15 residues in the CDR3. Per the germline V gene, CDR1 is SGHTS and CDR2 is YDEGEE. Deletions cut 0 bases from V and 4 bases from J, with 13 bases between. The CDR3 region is CASSLEVRGTYGYTF. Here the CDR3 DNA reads TGTGCCAGCAGCTTGGAAGTCAGGGGAACCTATGGCTACACCTTC.

As DNA, the CDR3 is TGTGCCAGCAAGTATCGCGGCGGGGAGCTGTTTTTT. Amino acid sequence: CASKYRGGELFF. This chain joins TRBV6-5 and TRBJ2-2; D not resolved. V lost 7 bases and J lost 7, with 10 bases in between. Germline V gene lookup returns CDR1 MNHEY and CDR2 SVGAGI. This CDR3 is 12 amino acids long.

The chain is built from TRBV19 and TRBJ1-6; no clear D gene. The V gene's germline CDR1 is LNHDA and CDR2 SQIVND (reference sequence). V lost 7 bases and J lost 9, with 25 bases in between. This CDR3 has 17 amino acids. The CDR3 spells CASNVGVGRLSISPLHF. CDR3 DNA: TGTGCCAGTAATGTCGGGGTCGGTCGGTTAAGCATTTCACCCCTCCACTTT.

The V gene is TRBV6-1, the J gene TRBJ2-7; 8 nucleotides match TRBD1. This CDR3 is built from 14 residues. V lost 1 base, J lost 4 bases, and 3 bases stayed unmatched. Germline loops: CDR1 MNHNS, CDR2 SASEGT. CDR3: CASSEGQGAYEQYF. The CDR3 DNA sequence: TGTGCCAGCAGTGAAGGTCAGGGGGCTTACGAGCAGTACTTC.

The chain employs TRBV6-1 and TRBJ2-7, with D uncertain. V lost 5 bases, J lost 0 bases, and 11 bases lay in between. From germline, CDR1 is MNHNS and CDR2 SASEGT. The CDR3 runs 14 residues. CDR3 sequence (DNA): TGTGCCAGCAGTTCCCGACCGAACTCCTACGAGCAGTACTTC. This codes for CASSSRPNSYEQYF.

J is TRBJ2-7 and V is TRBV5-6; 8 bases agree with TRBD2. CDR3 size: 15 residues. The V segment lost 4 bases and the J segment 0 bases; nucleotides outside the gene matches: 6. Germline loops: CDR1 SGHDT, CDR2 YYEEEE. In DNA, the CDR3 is TGTGCCAGCAGCGACATAGCGGGGAGCTCCTACGAGCAGTACTTC. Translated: CASSDIAGSSYEQYF. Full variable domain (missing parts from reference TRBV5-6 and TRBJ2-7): DAGVTQSPTHLIKTRGQQVTLRCSPKSGHDTVSWYQQALGQGPQFIFQYYEEEERQRGNFPDRFSGHQFPNYSSELNVNALLLGDSALYLCASSDIAGSSYEQYFGPGTRLTVT.

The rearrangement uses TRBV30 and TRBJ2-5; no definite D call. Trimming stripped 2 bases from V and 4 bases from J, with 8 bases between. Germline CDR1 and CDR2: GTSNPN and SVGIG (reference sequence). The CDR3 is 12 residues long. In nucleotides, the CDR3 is TGTGCCTGGAGTAGGATCGGAGAGACCCAGTACTTC. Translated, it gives CAWSRIGETQYF.

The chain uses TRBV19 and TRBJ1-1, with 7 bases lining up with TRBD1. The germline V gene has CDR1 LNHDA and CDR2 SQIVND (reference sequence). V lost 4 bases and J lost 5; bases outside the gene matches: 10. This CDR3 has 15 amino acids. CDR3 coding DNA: TGTGCCAGTAGTAGCCTGAACAGGGGAGATACTGAAGCTTTCTTT. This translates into CASSSLNRGDTEAFF.

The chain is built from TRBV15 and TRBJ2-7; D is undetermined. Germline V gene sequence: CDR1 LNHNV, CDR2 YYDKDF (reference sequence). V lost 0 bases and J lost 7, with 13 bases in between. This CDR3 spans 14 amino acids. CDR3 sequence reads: CATSRESGREEQYF. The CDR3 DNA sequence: TGTGCCACCAGCAGAGAGTCAGGCCGAGAAGAGCAGTACTTC.

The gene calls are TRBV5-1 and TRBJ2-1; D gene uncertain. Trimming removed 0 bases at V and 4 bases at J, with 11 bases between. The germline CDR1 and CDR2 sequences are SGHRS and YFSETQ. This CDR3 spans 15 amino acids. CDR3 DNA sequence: TGCGCCAGCAGCTTGGCGTACAGAACTTACAATGAGCAGTTCTTC. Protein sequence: CASSLAYRTYNEQFF.

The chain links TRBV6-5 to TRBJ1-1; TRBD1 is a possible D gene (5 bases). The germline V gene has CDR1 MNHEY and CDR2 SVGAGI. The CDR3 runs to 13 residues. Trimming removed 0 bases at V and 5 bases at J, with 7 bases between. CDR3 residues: CASSYSPGTEAFF. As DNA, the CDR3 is TGTGCCAGCAGTTACTCTCCAGGGACTGAAGCTTTCTTT.

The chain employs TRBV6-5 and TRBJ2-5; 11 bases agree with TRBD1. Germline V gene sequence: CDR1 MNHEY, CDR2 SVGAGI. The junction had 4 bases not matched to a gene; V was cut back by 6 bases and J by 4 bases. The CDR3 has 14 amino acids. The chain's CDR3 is CASSPGTGGETQYF. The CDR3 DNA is TGTGCCAGCAGCCCCGGGACAGGGGGAGAGACCCAGTACTTC.